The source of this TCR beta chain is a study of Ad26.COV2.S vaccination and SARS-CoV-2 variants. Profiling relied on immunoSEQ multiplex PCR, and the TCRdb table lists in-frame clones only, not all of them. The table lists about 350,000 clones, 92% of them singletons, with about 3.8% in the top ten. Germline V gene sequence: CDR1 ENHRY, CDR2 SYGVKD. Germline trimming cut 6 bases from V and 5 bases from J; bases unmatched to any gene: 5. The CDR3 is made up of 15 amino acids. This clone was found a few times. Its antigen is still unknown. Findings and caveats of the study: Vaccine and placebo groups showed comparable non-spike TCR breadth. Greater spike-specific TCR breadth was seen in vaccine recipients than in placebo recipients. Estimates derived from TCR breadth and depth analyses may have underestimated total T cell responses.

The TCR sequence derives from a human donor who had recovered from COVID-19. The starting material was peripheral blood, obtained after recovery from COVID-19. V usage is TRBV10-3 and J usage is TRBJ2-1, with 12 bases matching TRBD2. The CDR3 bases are TGTGCCATCAGAGAGACTAGCGGGGGAAACAATGAGCAGTTCTTC. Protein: CAIRETSGGNNEQFF.